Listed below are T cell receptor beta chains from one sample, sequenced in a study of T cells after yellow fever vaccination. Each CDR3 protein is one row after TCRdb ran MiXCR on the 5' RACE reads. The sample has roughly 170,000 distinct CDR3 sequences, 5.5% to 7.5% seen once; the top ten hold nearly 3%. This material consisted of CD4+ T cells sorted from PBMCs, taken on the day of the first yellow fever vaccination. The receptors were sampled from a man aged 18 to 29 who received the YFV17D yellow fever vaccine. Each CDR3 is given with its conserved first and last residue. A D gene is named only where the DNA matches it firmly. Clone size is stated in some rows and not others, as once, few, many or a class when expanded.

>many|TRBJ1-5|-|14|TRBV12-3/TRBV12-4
CASHPGYSNQPQHF
TGTGCCAGCCATCCCGGTTATAGCAATCAGCCCCAGCATTTT
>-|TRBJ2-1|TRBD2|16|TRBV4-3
CASSQLGGSSYNEQFF
TGCGCCAGCAGCCAGCTCGGGGGGTCCTCCTACAATGAGCAGTTCTTC
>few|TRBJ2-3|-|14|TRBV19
CASKSGAVSDTQYF
TGTGCCAGTAAGAGTGGGGCGGTTTCAGATACGCAGTATTTT
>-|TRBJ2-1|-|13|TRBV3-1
CATTSEYYNEQFF
TGTGCCACCACTTCGGAGTACTACAATGAGCAGTTCTTC
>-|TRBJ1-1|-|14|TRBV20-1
CSGAPRGRNTEAFF
TGCAGTGGAGCCCCCCGGGGGAGGAACACTGAAGCTTTCTTT
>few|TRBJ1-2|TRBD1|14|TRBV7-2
CASSRGQGASGYTF
TGTGCCAGCAGCCGGGGACAGGGGGCGAGTGGCTACACCTTC
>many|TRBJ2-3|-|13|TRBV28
CASIRGSTDTQYF
TGTGCCAGCATCAGGGGTAGCACAGATACGCAGTATTTT
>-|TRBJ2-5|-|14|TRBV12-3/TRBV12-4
CASSLGPEGETQYF
TGTGCCAGCAGTTTAGGCCCAGAGGGGGAGACCCAGTACTTC
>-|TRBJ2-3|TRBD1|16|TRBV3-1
CASSRPRQGAPDTQYF
TGTGCCAGCAGCCGGCCCCGACAGGGTGCCCCAGATACGCAGTATTTT
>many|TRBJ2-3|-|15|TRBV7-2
CASSLVGPGTDTQYF
TGTGCCAGCAGCTTAGTCGGTCCCGGCACAGATACGCAGTATTTT
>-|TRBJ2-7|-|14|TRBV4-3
CASSQSQGSGEQYF
TGCGCCAGCAGCCAAAGCCAGGGTTCCGGCGAGCAGTACTTC
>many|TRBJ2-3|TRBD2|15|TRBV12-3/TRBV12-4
CASSPGTILTDTQYF
TGTGCCAGCAGTCCCGGGACTATTCTCACAGATACGCAGTATTTT
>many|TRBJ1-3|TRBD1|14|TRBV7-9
CASSGTGTGNTIYF
TGTGCCAGCAGCGGGACAGGGACTGGAAACACCATATATTTT
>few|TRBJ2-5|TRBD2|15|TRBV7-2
CASSWSGGEQETQYF
TGTGCCAGCAGTTGGAGCGGGGGGGAGCAAGAGACCCAGTACTTC
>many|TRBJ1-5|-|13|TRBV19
CASSIMGNQPQHF
TGTGCCAGTAGTATAATGGGCAATCAGCCCCAGCATTTT
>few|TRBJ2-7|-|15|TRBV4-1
CASSTLPDRNYEQYF
TGCGCCAGCAGTACGTTACCTGACAGGAACTACGAGCAGTACTTC
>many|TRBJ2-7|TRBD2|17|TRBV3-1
CASSLRVSGGSSYEQYF
TGTGCCAGCAGCCTGCGGGTTAGCGGGGGTAGCTCCTACGAGCAGTACTTC
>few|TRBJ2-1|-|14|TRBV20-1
CSALRGGAYNEQFF
TGCAGTGCTCTCCGGGGTGGAGCCTACAATGAGCAGTTCTTC
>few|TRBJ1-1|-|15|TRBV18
CASSPGDGGGTEAFF
TGTGCCAGCTCACCAGGGGATGGGGGAGGCACTGAAGCTTTCTTT
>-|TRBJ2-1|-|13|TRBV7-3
CASSFGANNEQFF
TGTGCCAGCAGCTTTGGCGCGAACAATGAGCAGTTCTTC
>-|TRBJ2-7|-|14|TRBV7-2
CASSLVGTSYEQYF
TGTGCCAGCAGCTTAGTGGGGACTTCCTACGAGCAGTACTTC
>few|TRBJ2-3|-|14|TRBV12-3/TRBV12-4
CASSLVRWADTQYF
TGTGCCAGCAGTTTAGTACGTTGGGCAGATACGCAGTATTTT
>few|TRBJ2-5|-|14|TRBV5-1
CASSLGGPEGTQYF
TGCGCCAGCAGCTTGGGGGGTCCCGAAGGGACCCAGTACTTC
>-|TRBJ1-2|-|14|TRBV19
CASSVSGTNYGYTF
TGTGCCAGTAGTGTAAGCGGGACTAACTATGGCTACACCTTC
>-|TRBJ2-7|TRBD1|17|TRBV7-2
CASSLAGQGFGSYEQYF
TGTGCCAGCAGCTTAGCGGGACAGGGGTTTGGCTCCTACGAGCAGTACTTC
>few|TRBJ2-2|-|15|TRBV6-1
CASSDLGLNTGELFF
TGTGCCAGCAGTGACCTGGGACTTAACACCGGGGAGCTGTTTTTT
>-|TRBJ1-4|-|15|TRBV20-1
CSARGPSEGNEKLFF
TGCAGTGCTAGGGGGCCAAGCGAGGGTAATGAAAAACTGTTTTTT
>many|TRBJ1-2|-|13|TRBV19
CASSIEWAYGYTF
TGTGCCAGTAGTATTGAATGGGCGTATGGCTACACCTTC
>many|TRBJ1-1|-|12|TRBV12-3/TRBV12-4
CATHQVITEAFF
TGTGCCACACATCAGGTCATCACTGAAGCTTTCTTT
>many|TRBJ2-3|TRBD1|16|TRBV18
CASSPGTGELTDTQYF
TGTGCCAGCTCACCGGGGACAGGGGAACTGACAGATACGCAGTATTTT
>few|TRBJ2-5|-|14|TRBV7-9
CASRVGGLHGTQYF
TGTGCCAGCAGGGTCGGGGGCCTCCACGGGACCCAGTACTTC
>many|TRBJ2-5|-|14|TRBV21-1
CASSKAQGRETQYF
TGTGCCAGCAGCAAGGCACAGGGAAGAGAGACCCAGTACTTC
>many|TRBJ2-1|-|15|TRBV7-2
CASSPQSGPYNEQFF
TGTGCCAGCAGCCCCCAAAGTGGCCCCTACAATGAGCAGTTCTTC
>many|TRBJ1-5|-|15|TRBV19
CASSMPSGGQQPQHF
TGTGCCAGTAGTATGCCCTCCGGGGGTCAGCAGCCCCAGCATTTT
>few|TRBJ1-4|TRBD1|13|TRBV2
CASSGQGKGRLFF
TGTGCCAGCAGTGGACAGGGGAAGGGTCGACTGTTTTTT
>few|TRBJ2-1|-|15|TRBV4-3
CASSQHYSSYNEQFF
TGCGCCAGCAGCCAGCACTATAGCTCCTACAATGAGCAGTTCTTC
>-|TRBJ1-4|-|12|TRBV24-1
CATSDFSGKLFF
TGTGCCACCAGTGATTTCTCGGGGAAACTGTTTTTT
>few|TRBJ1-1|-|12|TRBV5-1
CASSGGLGEAFF
TGCGCCAGCAGTGGTGGGTTAGGAGAAGCTTTCTTT
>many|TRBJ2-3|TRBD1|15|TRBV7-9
CASSPGTGSTDTQYF
TGTGCCAGCAGCCCCGGGACAGGGAGCACAGATACGCAGTATTTT
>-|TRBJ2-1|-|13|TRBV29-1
CSATGTHRGEQFF
TGCAGCGCTACCGGGACGCATCGGGGAGAGCAGTTCTTC
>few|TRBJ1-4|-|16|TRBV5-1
CASSRPRGALGEKLFF
TGCGCCAGCAGCAGGCCCCGGGGGGCATTGGGTGAAAAACTGTTTTTT
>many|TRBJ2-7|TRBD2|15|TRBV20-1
CSASRLAGGLGEQYF
TGCAGTGCTAGTCGACTAGCGGGGGGGCTCGGCGAGCAGTACTTC
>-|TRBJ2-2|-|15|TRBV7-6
CASSLVRPQIGELFF
TGTGCCAGCAGCTTAGTCAGACCACAGATCGGGGAGCTGTTTTTT
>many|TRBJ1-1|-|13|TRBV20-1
CSVLLPAGTEAFF
TGCAGTGTCCTCTTACCTGCTGGCACTGAAGCTTTCTTT
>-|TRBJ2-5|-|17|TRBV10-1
CASSESTPASYQETQYF
TGCGCCAGCAGTGAGTCGACTCCGGCCAGCTACCAAGAGACCCAGTACTTC
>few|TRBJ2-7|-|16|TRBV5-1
CASSPGGSGPGYEQYF
TGCGCCAGCAGCCCGGGGGGCTCGGGGCCCGGATACGAGCAGTACTTC
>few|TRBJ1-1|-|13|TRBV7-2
CASSSRWNTEAFF
TGTGCCAGCAGCTCGCGGTGGAACACTGAAGCTTTCTTT
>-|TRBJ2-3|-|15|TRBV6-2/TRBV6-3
CASSRPTARRATQYF
TGTGCCAGCAGTCGCCCGACTGCTCGGCGGGCTACGCAGTATTTT
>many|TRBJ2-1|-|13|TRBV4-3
CASSQGQRVEQFF
TGCGCCAGCAGCCAAGGTCAGAGAGTTGAGCAGTTCTTC
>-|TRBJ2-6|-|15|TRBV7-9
CASSDWSSGANVLTF
TGTGCCAGCAGCGACTGGAGCTCTGGGGCCAACGTCCTGACTTTC
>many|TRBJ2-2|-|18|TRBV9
CASSPRMGGDSNTGELFF
TGTGCCAGCAGCCCCCGAATGGGTGGGGACTCTAACACCGGGGAGCTGTTTTTT